These 15 T cell receptor beta chains were all obtained from the same sample, sequenced in a study of shared T cell receptors in the human thymus. The repertoire was sequenced with immunoSEQ multiplex PCR; TCRdb's copy has only in-frame clones and lacks some. Of about 660,000 clones detected, around 87% appear once; the ten largest clones hold over 0.008%. These records were also assigned to another study, of human thymus T cells.

The sequencing input was thymocytes. The receptors derive from a boy in the first two years of life with a congenital heart defect.

This sequence joins TRBV27 and TRBJ2-7; a possible D gene is TRBD2 (5 bases). The V and J ends lost 4 bases and 5 bases respectively, with 18 bases between them. The CDR3 consists of 15 residues. Germline V lookup: CDR1 MNHEY, CDR2 SMNVEV (reference sequence). In nucleotides, the CDR3 is TGTGCCAGCAGTTCCGCAAGCGGAGTCCCCCACGAGCAGTACTTC. This codes for CASSSASGVPHEQYF.

The J gene is TRBJ1-1, the V gene TRBV4-1, with 7 bases fitting TRBD1. The CDR3 length is 14 residues. Germline values: CDR1 MGHRA, CDR2 YSYEKL. J lost 4 bases, V lost 5 bases, and 7 bases had no gene match. The chain's CDR3 is CASSYIDRVTEAFF. Here the CDR3 DNA reads TGCGCCAGCAGCTACATCGACAGGGTCACTGAAGCTTTCTTT.

This clone has just one count. J is TRBJ2-1 and V is TRBV19; no definite D call. Trimming cost V 2 bases and J 2 bases, with 10 bases left between them. The CDR3 totals 15 residues. Germline values: CDR1 LNHDA, CDR2 SQIVND (reference sequence). CDR3 region: CASSITAETYNEQFF. The DNA for the CDR3 is TGTGCCAGTAGTATAACAGCTGAAACCTACAATGAGCAGTTCTTC. Together with reference TRBV19 and TRBJ2-1, the CDR3 gives the full variable domain: DGGITQSPKYLFRKEGQNVTLSCEQNLNHDAMYWYRQDPGQGLRLIYYSQIVNDFQKGDIAEGYSVSREKKESFPLTVTSAQKNPTAFYLCASSITAETYNEQFFGPGTRLTVL.

This clone appeared a single time. This chain links TRBV2 with TRBJ2-7; TRBD2 is a possible D gene (6 bases). Per the germline V gene, CDR1 is SNHLY and CDR2 is FYNNEI. The CDR3 totals 17 residues. Trimming removed 0 bases at V and 0 bases at J, with 15 bases between. The CDR3 is CASSEAPSAGNSYEQYF. In DNA, the CDR3 is TGTGCCAGCAGTGAAGCCCCGTCGGCGGGGAACTCCTACGAGCAGTACTTC.

The rearrangement links TRBV16 to TRBJ2-1; the D gene is possibly TRBD1 (6 bases). Trimming took off 0 bases at V and 4 bases at J, with 10 bases between the two ends. Germline values: CDR1 KGHSY, CDR2 FQNENV. This CDR3 has 15 amino acids. CDR3 in amino acids: CASSQSVRGYNEQFF. The CDR3 bases are TGTGCCAGCAGCCAATCAGTTAGGGGGTACAATGAGCAGTTCTTC.

The genes are TRBV4-3 and TRBJ2-7, with D possibly being TRBD2 (6 bases). Germline V gene data show CDR1 as LGHNA and CDR2 as YSLEER. Between the trimmed V and J ends, which lost 0 bases and 3 bases, there was a span of 12 bases. The CDR3 runs to 15 residues. CDR3 nucleotide sequence: TGCGCCAGCAGCCAAGATTGGGGACTCAGCTACGAGCAGTACTTC. Protein sequence: CASSQDWGLSYEQYF.

This clone turned up a few times. The rearrangement links TRBV28 to TRBJ1-4, with 7 bases fitting TRBD1. The CDR3 runs to 14 residues. Looked up from germline, CDR1 is MDHEN and CDR2 is SYDVKM. Trimming removed 5 bases from V and 10 bases from J; junction bases left unmatched: 10. The CDR3 nucleotides read TGTGCCAGCAGTCCCCCCGACAGGGACGCAAAACTGTTTTTT. Its translation: CASSPPDRDAKLFF.

This clone appeared a single time. The V and J genes are TRBV9 and TRBJ1-5; TRBD1 matches at 7 bases. J gave up 5 bases and V 0 bases, and 5 bases lay outside the gene matches. Germline V gives CDR1 SGDLS, CDR2 YYNGEE. The CDR3 is 15 amino acids. In DNA form, the CDR3 reads TGTGCCAGCAGCGTAGGGACAGGAACCCATCAGCCCCAGCATTTT. Its translation: CASSVGTGTHQPQHF. The full variable domain, completed using reference TRBV9 and TRBJ1-5, is DSGVTQTPKHLITATGQRVTLRCSPRSGDLSVYWYQQSLDQGLQFLIQYYNGEERAKGNILERFSAQQFPDLHSELNLSSLELGDSALYFCASSVGTGTHQPQHFGDGTRLSIL.

The chain is built from TRBV9 and TRBJ2-3, with D perhaps matching TRBD2 (5 bases). The CDR3 has 19 amino acids. The germline V and J ends were trimmed by 4 bases and 0 bases, with 24 bases remaining between them. CDR1 SGDLS and CDR2 YYNGEE come from the germline V gene. CDR3 DNA: TGTGCCAGCAGCCCGTACGACCCTGATCTAGCCTCTAGCACAGATACGCAGTATTTT. Protein sequence: CASSPYDPDLASSTDTQYF.

Only one count was recorded for this clone. The chain links TRBV29-1 to TRBJ1-1, with 7 positions matching TRBD1. With 6 bases clipped from V and 1 base from J, the junction kept 11 bases outside the gene matches. The CDR3 runs 15 residues. Germline loops: CDR1 SQVTM, CDR2 ANQGSEA. The CDR3 DNA sequence: TGCAGCGTCGAGATATCGGGACAGAGGAACACTGAAGCTTTCTTT. Encoded protein: CSVEISGQRNTEAFF.

CDR3 sequence reads: CASSTGDRGKYYGELFF. As DNA, the CDR3 is TGTGCCAGCAGCACCGGCGACAGGGGGAAGTATTACGGGGAGCTGTTTTTT. The genes are TRBV28 and TRBJ2-2; 9 bases are shared with TRBD1. Per germline, CDR1 MDHEN and CDR2 SYDVKM. This CDR3 is built from 17 residues. V lost 6 bases, J lost 7 bases, and 15 bases stayed unmatched.

This sequence joins TRBV5-6 and TRBJ2-7, with 7 positions matching TRBD1. Trimming removed 5 bases from V and 2 bases from J; junction bases left unmatched: 4. CDR3 length equals 13 residues. Germline V gene lookup returns CDR1 SGHDT and CDR2 YYEEEE. The chain's CDR3 is CASRKTGAYEQYF. Written as DNA, the CDR3 is TGTGCCAGCAGAAAAACAGGGGCCTACGAGCAGTACTTC.

CDR3 sequence reads: CARSPHWGTGNTEAFF. For the CDR3, the DNA is TGTGCCAGAAGCCCCCACTGGGGCACCGGAAACACTGAAGCTTTCTTT. This chain joins TRBV5-3 and TRBJ1-1; perhaps TRBD1 as D (5 bases). TRBV5-3 falls under the ORF class, with uncertain function. With 4 bases removed from V and 2 bases from J, the gap between germline ends came to 18 bases. This CDR3 is 16 amino acids long.

This chain links TRBV4-1 with TRBJ2-5, with TRBD2 as a possible D gene (6 bases). Gene TRBJ2-7 matches the end of the DNA better, so the J call may be wrong. CDR1 MGHRA and CDR2 YSYEKL come from the germline V gene. There are 13 residues in the CDR3. The CDR3 DNA sequence: TGCGCCAGCAGCCAAACCGGGACTTACGAGCAGTACTTC. Encoded protein: CASSQTGTYEQYF.

The V gene is TRBV25-1, the J gene TRBJ2-2; D not resolved. The V end was cut by 7 bases, the J end by 3 bases, with 3 bases between. CDR3 size: 11 residues. The V gene's germline CDR1 is MGHDK and CDR2 SYGVNS. The CDR3 spells CASTYTGELFF. The CDR3 region has the DNA TGTGCCAGCACCTACACCGGGGAGCTGTTTTTT.